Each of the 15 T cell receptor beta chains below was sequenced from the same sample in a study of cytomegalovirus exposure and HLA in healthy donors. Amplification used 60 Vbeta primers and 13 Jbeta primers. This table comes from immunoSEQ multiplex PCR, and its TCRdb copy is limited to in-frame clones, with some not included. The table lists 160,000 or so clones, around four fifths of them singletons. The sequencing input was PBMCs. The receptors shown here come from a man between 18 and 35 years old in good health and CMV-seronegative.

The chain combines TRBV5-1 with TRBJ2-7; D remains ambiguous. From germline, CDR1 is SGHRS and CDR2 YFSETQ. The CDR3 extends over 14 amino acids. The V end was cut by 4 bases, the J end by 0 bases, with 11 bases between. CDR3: CASSPGFSSYEQYF. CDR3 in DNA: TGCGCCAGCAGCCCCGGGTTCAGCTCCTACGAGCAGTACTTC.

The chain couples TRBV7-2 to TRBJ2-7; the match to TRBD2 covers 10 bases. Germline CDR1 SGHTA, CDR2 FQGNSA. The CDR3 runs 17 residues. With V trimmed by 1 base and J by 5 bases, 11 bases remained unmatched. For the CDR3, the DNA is TGTGCCAGCAGCTTAGAGGGTTTAGCGGGAGGCCACGACGAGCAGTACTTC. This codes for CASSLEGLAGGHDEQYF.

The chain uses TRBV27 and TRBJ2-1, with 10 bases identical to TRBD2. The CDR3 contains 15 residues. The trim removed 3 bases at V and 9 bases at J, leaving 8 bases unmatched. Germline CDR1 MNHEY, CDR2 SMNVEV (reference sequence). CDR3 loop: CASSFGLAGVPEQFF. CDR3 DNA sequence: TGTGCCAGCAGTTTTGGGCTAGCGGGAGTGCCTGAGCAGTTCTTC.

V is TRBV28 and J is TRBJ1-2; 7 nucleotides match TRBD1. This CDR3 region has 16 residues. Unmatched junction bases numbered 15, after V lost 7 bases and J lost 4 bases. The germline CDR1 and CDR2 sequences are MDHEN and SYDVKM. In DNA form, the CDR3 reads TGTGCCAGCACTCCCGGGGGCACGGGACAGTCCTATGGCTACACCTTC. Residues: CASTPGGTGQSYGYTF.

In DNA form, the CDR3 reads TGTGCCAGCTCACCAGAGGTCGGGGCGACTAGGTATGGCTACACCTTC. This gives the protein CASSPEVGATRYGYTF. V usage is TRBV18 and J usage is TRBJ1-2; D may be TRBD1 (5 bases). Germline lookup yields CDR1 KGHSH and CDR2 LQKENI. The CDR3 sequence is 16 residues long. V lost 2 bases, J lost 5 bases, and 18 bases lay in between. The whole variable domain, filled in from reference TRBV18 and TRBJ1-2, reads NAGVMQNPRHLVRRRGQEARLRCSPMKGHSHVYWYRQLPEEGLKFMVYLQKENIIDESGMPKERFSAEFPKEGPSILRIQQVVRGDSAAYFCASSPEVGATRYGYTFGSGTRLTVV.

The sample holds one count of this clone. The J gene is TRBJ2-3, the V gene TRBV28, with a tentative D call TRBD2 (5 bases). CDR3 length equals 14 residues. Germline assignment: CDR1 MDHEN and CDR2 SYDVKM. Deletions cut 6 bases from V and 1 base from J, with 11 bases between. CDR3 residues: CASSGVSGTDTQYF. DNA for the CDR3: TGTGCCAGCAGCGGGGTTTCCGGCACAGATACGCAGTATTTT.

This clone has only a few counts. The DNA of the CDR3 is TGTGCCAGCAGTGAAGCCTGGGGGAGGTCCTCTGGAAACACCATATATTTT. This sequence encodes CASSEAWGRSSGNTIYF. The chain employs TRBV6-1 and TRBJ1-3, with D perhaps matching TRBD1 (5 bases). Trimming pared 0 bases from V and 0 bases from J, leaving 12 bases between. Looked up from germline, CDR1 is MNHNS and CDR2 is SASEGT. CDR3 length equals 17 residues.

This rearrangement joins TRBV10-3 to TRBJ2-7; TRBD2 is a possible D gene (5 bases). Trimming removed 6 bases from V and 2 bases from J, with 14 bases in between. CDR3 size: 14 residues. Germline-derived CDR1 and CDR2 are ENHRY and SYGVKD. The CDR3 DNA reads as TGTGCCATCAGCCCAGATCGGGGAGCCTACGAGCAGTACTTC. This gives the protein CAISPDRGAYEQYF.

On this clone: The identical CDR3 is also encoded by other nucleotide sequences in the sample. The chain's CDR3 is CASSQGGGSYEQYF. The CDR3 DNA sequence: TGCGCCAGCAGCCAAGGGGGGGGATCCTACGAGCAGTACTTC. V usage is TRBV4-1 and J usage is TRBJ2-7; 7 bases match TRBD2. CDR3 size: 14 residues. Germline V gives CDR1 MGHRA, CDR2 YSYEKL. V gave up 1 base and J gave up 1 base; unmatched junction bases: 1.

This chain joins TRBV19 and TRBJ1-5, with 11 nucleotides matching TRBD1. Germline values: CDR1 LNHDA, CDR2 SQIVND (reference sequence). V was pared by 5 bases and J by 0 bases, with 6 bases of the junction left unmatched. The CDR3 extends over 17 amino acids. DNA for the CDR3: TGTGCCAGTAGTTTCGGACAGGGGGCCCGTAGCAATCAGCCCCAGCATTTT. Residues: CASSFGQGARSNQPQHF.

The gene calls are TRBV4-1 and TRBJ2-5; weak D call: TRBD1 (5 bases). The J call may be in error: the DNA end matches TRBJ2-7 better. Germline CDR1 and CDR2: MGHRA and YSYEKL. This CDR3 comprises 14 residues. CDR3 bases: TGCGCCAGCAGCCAGGGGCCAGCTCCCTACGAGCAGTACTTC. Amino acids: CASSQGPAPYEQYF.

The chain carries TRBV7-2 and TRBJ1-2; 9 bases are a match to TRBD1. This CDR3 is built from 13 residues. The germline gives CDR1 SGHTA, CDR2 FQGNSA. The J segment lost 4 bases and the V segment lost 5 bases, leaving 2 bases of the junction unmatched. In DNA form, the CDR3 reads TGTGCCAGCAGCACACAGGGGGCCTATGGCTACACCTTC. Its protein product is CASSTQGAYGYTF.

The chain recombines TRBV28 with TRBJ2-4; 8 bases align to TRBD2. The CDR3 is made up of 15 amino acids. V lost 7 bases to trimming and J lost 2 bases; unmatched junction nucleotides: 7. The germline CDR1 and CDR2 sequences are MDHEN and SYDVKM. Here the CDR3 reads CASTSGSGPKNIQYF. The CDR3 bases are TGTGCCAGCACGAGCGGGAGTGGCCCCAAAAACATTCAGTACTTC.

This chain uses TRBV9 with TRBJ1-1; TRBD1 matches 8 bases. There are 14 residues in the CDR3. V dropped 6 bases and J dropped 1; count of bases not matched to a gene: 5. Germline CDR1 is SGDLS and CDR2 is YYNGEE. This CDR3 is CASTDRDANTEAFF. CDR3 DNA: TGTGCCAGCACGGACAGGGATGCGAACACTGAAGCTTTCTTT.

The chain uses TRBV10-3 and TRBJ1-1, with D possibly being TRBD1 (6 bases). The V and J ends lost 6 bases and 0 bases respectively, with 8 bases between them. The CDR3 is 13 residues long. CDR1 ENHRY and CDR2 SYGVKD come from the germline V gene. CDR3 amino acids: CAIRQGMNTEAFF. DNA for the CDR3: TGTGCCATCAGACAGGGAATGAACACTGAAGCTTTCTTT.